These 29 T cell receptor beta chains were all obtained from the same sample, sequenced in a study of CD8 T cells in ankylosing spondylitis. TCRdb re-called the 5' RACE reads through MiXCR, storing one row per CDR3 protein. The sample records about 220,000 distinct CDR3 sequences, about 26% being singletons. Sequencing was done on a sample of blood, either unsorted or a sorted T cell fraction (not recorded which). The source of these receptors is a male donor with ankylosing spondylitis or in good health (not recorded which).

This clonotype was seen many times. The CDR3 nucleotides are TGTGCCATAGGGACAGGCGGTAGCTCCTACGAGCAGTACTTC. It yields the protein CAIGTGGSSYEQYF. The V and J genes are TRBV10-3 and TRBJ2-7; 8 bases agree with TRBD1. With 9 bases clipped from V and 0 bases from J, the junction kept 7 bases outside the gene matches. Germline assignment: CDR1 ENHRY and CDR2 SYGVKD. This CDR3 is 14 amino acids long.

The chain has TRBV20-1 and TRBJ1-2; a possible D gene is TRBD1 (6 bases). With 3 bases removed from V and 5 bases from J, the gap between germline ends came to 13 bases. CDR3 length: 13 residues. Germline V gene sequence: CDR1 DFQATT, CDR2 SNEGSKA (reference sequence). The DNA for the CDR3 is TGCAGTGCTAGTCCGGGGGCCTTGTATGGCTACACCTTC. Translating it yields CSASPGALYGYTF.

V is TRBV7-9 and J is TRBJ2-7; D unclear. Trimming removed 5 bases at V and 2 bases at J, with 13 bases between. The V gene's germline CDR1 is SEHNR and CDR2 FQNEAQ (reference sequence). The CDR3 is made up of 14 amino acids. CDR3 residues: CASSPDGNPYEQYF. CDR3 DNA sequence: TGTGCCAGCAGCCCGGACGGAAATCCCTACGAGCAGTACTTC.

The table lists this clonotype with a few counts. This sequence joins TRBV29-1 and TRBJ2-7; 9 bases fit TRBD2. The germline gives CDR1 SQVTM, CDR2 ANQGSEA. Trimming took 6 bases from V and 1 from J; bases not matched to a gene: 10. The CDR3 runs 15 residues. For the CDR3, the DNA is TGCAGCGTGAGTAGGGCGGGAGGGCCTTCCTACGAGCAGTACTTC. It encodes CSVSRAGGPSYEQYF.

The chain is built from TRBV20-1 and TRBJ2-1; D perhaps matches TRBD2 (6 bases). The ends were cut back, 4 bases at V and 2 bases at J, with 18 bases in the middle. CDR3 length: 16 amino acids. Germline-derived CDR1 and CDR2 are DFQATT and SNEGSKA (reference sequence). The CDR3: CSAIAGTDIAYNEQFF. The CDR3 bases are TGCAGTGCTATTGCGGGAACCGATATTGCCTACAATGAGCAGTTCTTC.

This clonotype was recorded many times. This sequence joins TRBV20-1 and TRBJ2-1; 7 nucleotides align to TRBD1. The CDR3 runs to 15 residues. Germline trimming cut 6 bases from V and 5 bases from J; bases unmatched to any gene: 13. Germline assignment: CDR1 DFQATT and CDR2 SNEGSKA (reference sequence). The CDR3 sequence is CSALAWGQPNNEQFF. CDR3 in DNA: TGCAGTGCCCTTGCCTGGGGACAGCCCAACAATGAGCAGTTCTTC.

CDR3 DNA: TGTGCCAGCAGTCGCGGACAGGGGGCGTTTTCGACCCAGCATTTT. It yields the protein CASSRGQGAFSTQHF. The chain uses TRBV12-3 or TRBV12-4 and TRBJ1-5; 11 positions match TRBD1. The CDR3 covers 15 residues. Germline trimming cut 5 bases from V and 11 bases from J; bases unmatched to any gene: 11.

In this sample, this clonotype turned up a few times. The J gene is TRBJ2-5, the V gene TRBV6-1; TRBD2 aligns across 11 bases. V shed 6 bases and J 4 bases; nucleotides not matched to a gene: 7. This CDR3 has 15 amino acids. CDR1 MNHNS and CDR2 SASEGT come from the germline V gene. CDR3 sequence (DNA): TGTGCCAGCAGGAGGGTAGCGGGAGGGCCAGAGACCCAGTACTTC. It is translated as CASRRVAGGPETQYF.

The chain recombines TRBV20-1 with TRBJ2-7, with 7 bases identical to TRBD2. Germline V gene sequence: CDR1 DFQATT, CDR2 SNEGSKA (reference sequence). Trimming removed 6 bases from V and 4 bases from J; junction bases left unmatched: 12. The CDR3 is made up of 14 amino acids. This chain's CDR3 is CSAWDSGRSYEQYF. DNA of the CDR3: TGCAGTGCCTGGGATAGCGGGCGATCTTACGAGCAGTACTTC.

This rearrangement joins TRBV20-1 to TRBJ2-7, with D possibly being TRBD1 (5 bases). The CDR3 loop spans 12 amino acids. Trimming shortened V by 2 bases and J by 3 bases, and 8 bases separated the two germline ends. In germline, CDR1 is DFQATT, CDR2 SNEGSKA (reference sequence). In nucleotides, the CDR3 is TGCAGTGCTAGACAGACAGTCTACGAGCAGTACTTC. Its protein product is CSARQTVYEQYF.

J is TRBJ2-5 and V is TRBV29-1, with 11 bases lining up with TRBD2. Trimming took 6 bases from V and 4 from J; bases not matched to a gene: 13. There are 16 residues in the CDR3. Germline values: CDR1 SQVTM, CDR2 ANQGSEA. The CDR3 loop reads CSVMPFASGRPETQYF. DNA for the CDR3: TGCAGCGTGATGCCCTTTGCTAGCGGGAGGCCAGAGACCCAGTACTTC.

This clonotype was recorded at least ten times. CDR3 coding DNA: TGTGCCAGCAGCCAACTTTGGGGGGAGCAGTACTTC. Translation gives CASSQLWGEQYF. The chain carries TRBV7-2 and TRBJ2-7, with D perhaps TRBD1 or TRBD2 (5 bases each). The CDR3 is made up of 12 amino acids. CDR1 is SGHTA, CDR2 FQGNSA, per germline. The V end lost 5 bases, the J end lost 7 bases, and 12 bases lay between the germline ends.

The J gene is TRBJ2-3, the V gene TRBV11-2, with a tentative D call TRBD2 (5 bases). In germline, CDR1 is SGHAT, CDR2 FQNNGV. This CDR3 is built from 15 residues. Trimming removed 4 bases from V and 0 bases from J, with 11 bases in between. CDR3 loop: CASSSPRVSTDTQYF. CDR3 bases: TGTGCCAGCAGCTCGCCGAGGGTCAGCACAGATACGCAGTATTTT.

This chain joins TRBV6-6 and TRBJ2-3; no clear D. Germline CDR1 reads MNHNY; CDR2 reads SVGAGI (reference sequence). This CDR3 has 13 residues. Trimming cost V 2 bases and J 5 bases, with 8 bases left between them. CDR3 nucleotides: TGTGCCAGCAGTTACGCCCGGTTAGATACGCAGTATTTT. Its translation: CASSYARLDTQYF.

This clonotype has more than one count but fewer than ten. V and J are TRBV29-1 and TRBJ1-1, with D hard to call. V was trimmed by 3 bases and J by 8 bases, leaving 10 bases between them. Germline CDR1 is SQVTM and CDR2 is ANQGSEA. There are 11 residues in the CDR3. The CDR3 is CSVDRIDEAFF. DNA of the CDR3: TGCAGCGTTGACAGGATCGACGAAGCTTTCTTT.

This clonotype came up a few times. The chain uses TRBV20-1 and TRBJ1-3; D is unclear. The CDR3 covers 11 residues. The germline CDR1 and CDR2 sequences are DFQATT and SNEGSKA (reference sequence). Trimming pared 5 bases from V and 4 bases from J, leaving 6 bases between. The CDR3, as DNA: TGCAGTGCTTTACACGGAAACACCATATATTTT. Protein sequence: CSALHGNTIYF.

The chain employs TRBV7-6 and TRBJ2-7; D possibly matches TRBD1 or TRBD2 (6 bases each). CDR3 length equals 16 residues. Trimming left V 1 base short and J 1 base short, with 14 bases between. Germline values: CDR1 SGHVS, CDR2 FNYEAQ. The CDR3, as DNA: TGTGCCAGCAGCTTAGTTGGGGGGCAAGGGTCCTACGAGCAGTACTTC. Protein product: CASSLVGGQGSYEQYF.

This clonotype occurred many times. The CDR3: CASSPPGVGANVLTF. CDR3 nucleotide sequence: TGTGCCAGCAGCCCCCCAGGGGTAGGGGCCAACGTCCTGACTTTC. The chain combines TRBV7-8 with TRBJ2-6, with D maybe TRBD1 (6 bases). Trimming pared 5 bases from V and 4 bases from J, leaving 12 bases between. CDR1 is SGHVS, CDR2 FQNEAQ, per germline. This CDR3 region has 15 residues.

The V and J genes are TRBV20-1 and TRBJ2-7, with 9 positions matching TRBD1. The CDR3 has 15 residues. J lost 0 bases, V lost 1 base, and 4 bases had no gene match. Germline V lookup: CDR1 DFQATT, CDR2 SNEGSKA (reference sequence). In nucleotides, the CDR3 is TGCAGTGCTAGAGTCGACAGGGGGTACTCCTACGAGCAGTACTTC. Amino acids: CSARVDRGYSYEQYF.

The genes are TRBV7-2 and TRBJ2-5, with D hard to call. V was pared by 0 bases and J by 8 bases, with 10 bases between. This CDR3 contains 13 residues. Germline CDR1 reads SGHTA; CDR2 reads FQGNSA. The CDR3 nucleotides read TGTGCCAGCAGCTTAGCGAGGTTGGGCACCCAGTACTTC. Its translation is CASSLARLGTQYF. The variable domain in full, completed from reference TRBV7-2 and TRBJ2-5, reads GAGVSQSPSNKVTEKGKDVELRCDPISGHTALYWYRQSLGQGLEFLIYFQGNSAPDKSGLPSDRFSAERTGGSVSTLTIQRTQQEDSAVYLCASSLARLGTQYFGPGTRLLVL.

This sequence joins TRBV6-2 or TRBV6-3 and TRBJ2-2; 13 bases line up with TRBD2. Germline CDR1 is MNHEY and CDR2 is SVGEGT. CDR3 length equals 17 residues. J gave up 6 bases and V 5 bases, and 9 bases lay outside the gene matches. CDR3 protein: CASSRPGTSGTPGELFF. The CDR3 DNA follows: TGTGCCAGCAGTCGTCCCGGGACTAGCGGGACCCCCGGGGAGCTGTTTTTT.

The genes are TRBV5-1 and TRBJ1-4; D perhaps matches TRBD1 (5 bases). Germline CDR1 and CDR2: SGHRS and YFSETQ. The V gene lost 4 bases and the J gene lost 7 bases, with 17 bases spanning the gap. The CDR3 has 15 residues. The CDR3 DNA follows: TGCGCCAGCAGCCACGGTCGGGACCGAAGTGAAAAACTGTTTTTT. The encoded protein is CASSHGRDRSEKLFF.

This chain links TRBV20-1 with TRBJ2-7, with 7 bases aligning to TRBD1. Germline V gene data show CDR1 as DFQATT and CDR2 as SNEGSKA (reference sequence). Trimming removed 4 bases from V and 2 bases from J; junction bases left unmatched: 5. The CDR3 is 13 residues long. CDR3 amino acids: CSAKKTGTYEQYF. CDR3 DNA sequence: TGCAGTGCTAAAAAGACAGGGACCTACGAGCAGTACTTC.

This clonotype was seen many times. In DNA form, the CDR3 reads TGTGCCAGCAGTGAAATCCCCACTTGGCGGGAGATACAAGAGACCCAGTACTTC. Protein sequence: CASSEIPTWREIQETQYF. The chain joins TRBV6-1 to TRBJ2-5, with TRBD2 matching over 7 bases. Germline assignment: CDR1 MNHNS and CDR2 SASEGT. With V trimmed by 2 bases and J by 2 bases, 14 bases remained unmatched. This CDR3 has 18 amino acids.

In this sample, this clonotype turned up many times. V gene TRBV27 combines with J gene TRBJ2-6, with TRBD1 matching over 9 bases. The trim removed 6 bases at V and 3 bases at J, leaving 6 bases unmatched. This CDR3 has 16 residues. Germline V gene lookup returns CDR1 MNHEY and CDR2 SMNVEV (reference sequence). CDR3 DNA sequence: TGTGCCAGCAGGAAGACAGGGGGTGGTGGGGCCAACGTCCTGACTTTC. Translation: CASRKTGGGGANVLTF. Combining the CDR3 with reference TRBV27 and TRBJ2-6 gives the whole variable domain EAQVTQNPRYLITVTGKKLTVTCSQNMNHEYMSWYRQDPGLGLRQIYYSMNVEVTDKGDVPEGYKVSRKEKRNFPLILESPSPNQTSLYFCASRKTGGGGANVLTFGAGSRLTVL.

This clonotype was counted at least ten times. The V gene is TRBV20-1, the J gene TRBJ2-2; 11 nucleotides agree with TRBD2. This CDR3 has 14 residues. The germline V gene has CDR1 DFQATT and CDR2 SNEGSKA (reference sequence). Trimming cost V 5 bases and J 5 bases; bases outside gene matches: 4. The DNA of the CDR3 is TGCAGTGCTCGACTAGCGGGAAGAACCGGGGAGCTGTTTTTT. Residues: CSARLAGRTGELFF.

The V gene is TRBV7-2, the J gene TRBJ2-7; 8 bases agree with TRBD1. CDR3 length: 15 amino acids. J was trimmed by 3 bases and V by 4 bases; bases with no gene match: 8. Germline V lookup: CDR1 SGHTA, CDR2 FQGNSA. The CDR3, as DNA: TGTGCCAGCAGCTCAGACGGGACAGGCTTCTACGAGCAGTACTTC. This gives the protein CASSSDGTGFYEQYF. Complete variable domain (other parts from reference TRBV7-2 and TRBJ2-7): GAGVSQSPSNKVTEKGKDVELRCDPISGHTALYWYRQSLGQGLEFLIYFQGNSAPDKSGLPSDRFSAERTGGSVSTLTIQRTQQEDSAVYLCASSSDGTGFYEQYFGPGTRLTVT.

This clonotype has only a few counts. The V call is TRBV18, the J call TRBJ1-3; 10 bases agree with TRBD1. The CDR3 has 16 amino acids. V lost 6 bases to trimming and J lost 0 bases; unmatched junction nucleotides: 5. The germline gives CDR1 KGHSH, CDR2 LQKENI. CDR3 residues: CASSPGTGDSGNTIYF. CDR3 nucleotide sequence: TGTGCCAGCTCCCCCGGGACAGGGGACTCTGGAAACACCATATATTTT.

This clonotype has just a few counts. This chain links TRBV29-1 with TRBJ2-3; no reliable D call. V lost 4 bases, J lost 7 bases, and 6 bases lay in between. From germline, CDR1 is SQVTM and CDR2 ANQGSEA. There are 10 residues in the CDR3. CDR3: CSVAEHTQYF. Here the CDR3 DNA reads TGCAGCGTTGCTGAACATACGCAGTATTTT.